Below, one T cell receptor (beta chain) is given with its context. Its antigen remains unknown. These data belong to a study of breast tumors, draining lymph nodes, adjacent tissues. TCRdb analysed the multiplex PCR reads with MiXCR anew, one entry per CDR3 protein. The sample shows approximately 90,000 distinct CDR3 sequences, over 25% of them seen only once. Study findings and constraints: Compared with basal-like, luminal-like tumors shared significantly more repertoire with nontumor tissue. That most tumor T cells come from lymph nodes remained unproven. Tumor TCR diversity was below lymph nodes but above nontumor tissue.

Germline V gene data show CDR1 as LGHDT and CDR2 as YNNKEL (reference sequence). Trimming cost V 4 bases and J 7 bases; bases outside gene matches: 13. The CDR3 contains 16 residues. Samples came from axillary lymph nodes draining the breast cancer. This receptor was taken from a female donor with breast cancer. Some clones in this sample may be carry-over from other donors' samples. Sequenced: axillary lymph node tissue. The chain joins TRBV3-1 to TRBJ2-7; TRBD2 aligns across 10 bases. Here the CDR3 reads CASSRIIAGGSGEQYF. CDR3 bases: TGTGCCAGCAGCCGGATTATAGCGGGAGGTAGCGGGGAGCAGTACTTC.